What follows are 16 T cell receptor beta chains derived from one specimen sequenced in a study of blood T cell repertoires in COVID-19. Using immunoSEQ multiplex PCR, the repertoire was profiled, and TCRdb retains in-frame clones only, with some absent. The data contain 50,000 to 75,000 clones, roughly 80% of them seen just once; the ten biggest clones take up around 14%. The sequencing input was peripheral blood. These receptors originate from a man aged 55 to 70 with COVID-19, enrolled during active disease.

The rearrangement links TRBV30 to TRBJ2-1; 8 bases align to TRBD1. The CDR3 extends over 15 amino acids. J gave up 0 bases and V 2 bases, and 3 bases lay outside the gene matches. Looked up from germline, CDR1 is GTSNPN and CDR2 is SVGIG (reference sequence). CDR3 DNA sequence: TGTGCCTGGAGTAGAGGACAGGGCTCCTACAATGAGCAGTTCTTC. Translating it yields CAWSRGQGSYNEQFF.

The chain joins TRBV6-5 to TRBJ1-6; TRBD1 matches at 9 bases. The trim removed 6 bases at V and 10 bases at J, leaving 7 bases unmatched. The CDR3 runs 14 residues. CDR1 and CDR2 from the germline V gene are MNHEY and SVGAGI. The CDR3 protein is CASSPGQGSSPLHF. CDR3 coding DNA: TGTGCCAGCAGCCCGGGACAGGGTTCCTCACCCCTCCACTTT.

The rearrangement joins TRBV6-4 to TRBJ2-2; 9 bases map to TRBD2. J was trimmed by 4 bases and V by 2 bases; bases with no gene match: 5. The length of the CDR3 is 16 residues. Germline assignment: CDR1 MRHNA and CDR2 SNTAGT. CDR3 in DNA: TGTGCCAGCAGTGACGTAGCGGGAGTGGGCACCGGGGAGCTGTTTTTT. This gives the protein CASSDVAGVGTGELFF.

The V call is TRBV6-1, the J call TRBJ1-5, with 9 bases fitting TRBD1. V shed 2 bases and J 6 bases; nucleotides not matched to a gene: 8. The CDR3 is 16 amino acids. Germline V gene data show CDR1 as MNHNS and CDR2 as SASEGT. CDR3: CASSEKGDREGQPQHF. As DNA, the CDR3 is TGTGCCAGCAGTGAAAAGGGGGACAGGGAGGGTCAGCCCCAGCATTTT.

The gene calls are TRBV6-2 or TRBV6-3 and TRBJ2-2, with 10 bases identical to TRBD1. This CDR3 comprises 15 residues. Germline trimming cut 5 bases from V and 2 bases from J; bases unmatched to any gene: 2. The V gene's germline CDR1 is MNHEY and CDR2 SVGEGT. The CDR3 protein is CASSRQGANTGELFF. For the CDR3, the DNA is TGTGCCAGCAGTAGACAGGGGGCCAACACCGGGGAGCTGTTTTTT.

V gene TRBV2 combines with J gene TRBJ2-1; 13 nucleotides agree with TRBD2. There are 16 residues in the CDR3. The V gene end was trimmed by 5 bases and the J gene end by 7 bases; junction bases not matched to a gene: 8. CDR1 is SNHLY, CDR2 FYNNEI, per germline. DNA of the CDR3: TGTGCCAGCAGTCATCGGACTAGCGGGAGTGGGAATGAGCAGTTCTTC. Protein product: CASSHRTSGSGNEQFF.

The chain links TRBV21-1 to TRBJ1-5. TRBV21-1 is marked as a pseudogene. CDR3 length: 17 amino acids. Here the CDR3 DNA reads TGTGCCAGCAGCCCCAATGGGTATCGGAACTACAATCAGCCCCAGCATTTT. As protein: CASSPNGYRNYNQPQHF.

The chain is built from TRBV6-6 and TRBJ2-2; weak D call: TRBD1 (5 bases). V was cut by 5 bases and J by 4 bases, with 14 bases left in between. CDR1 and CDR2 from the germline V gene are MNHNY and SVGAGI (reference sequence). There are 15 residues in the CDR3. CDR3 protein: CASSVQGVGTGELFF. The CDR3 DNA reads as TGTGCCAGCAGTGTCCAAGGGGTCGGCACCGGGGAGCTGTTTTTT.

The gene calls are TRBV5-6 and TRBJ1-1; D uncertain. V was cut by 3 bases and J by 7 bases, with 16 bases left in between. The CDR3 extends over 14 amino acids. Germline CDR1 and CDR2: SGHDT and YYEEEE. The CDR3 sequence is CASSSRGPKGEAFF. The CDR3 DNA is TGTGCCAGCAGCTCCCGCGGGCCTAAAGGTGAAGCTTTCTTT.

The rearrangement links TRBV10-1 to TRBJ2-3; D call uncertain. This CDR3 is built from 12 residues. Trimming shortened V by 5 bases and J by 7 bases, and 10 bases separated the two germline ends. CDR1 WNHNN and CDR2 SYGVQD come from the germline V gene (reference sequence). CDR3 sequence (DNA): TGCGCCAGCAGTACCACGGGTAATACGCAGTATTTT. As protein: CASSTTGNTQYF.

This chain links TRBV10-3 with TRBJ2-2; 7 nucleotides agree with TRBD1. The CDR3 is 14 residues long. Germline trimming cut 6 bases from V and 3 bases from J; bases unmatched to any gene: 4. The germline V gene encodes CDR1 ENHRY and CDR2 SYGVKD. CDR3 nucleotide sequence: TGTGCCATCAGACCTGACAGGGACACCGGGGAGCTGTTTTTT. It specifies CAIRPDRDTGELFF.

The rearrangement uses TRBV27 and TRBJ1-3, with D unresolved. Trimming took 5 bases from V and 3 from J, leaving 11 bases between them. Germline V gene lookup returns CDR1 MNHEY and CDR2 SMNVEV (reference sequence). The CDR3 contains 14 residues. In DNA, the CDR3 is TGTGCCAGCAGTCCCGACACTAGTGGAAACACCATATATTTT. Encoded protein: CASSPDTSGNTIYF.

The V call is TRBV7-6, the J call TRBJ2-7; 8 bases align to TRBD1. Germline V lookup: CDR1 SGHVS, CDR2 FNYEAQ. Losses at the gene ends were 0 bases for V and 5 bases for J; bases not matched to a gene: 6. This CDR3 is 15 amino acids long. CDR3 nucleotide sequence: TGTGCCAGCAGCTTAGCGAGGACAGGGTACAACGAGCAGTACTTC. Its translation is CASSLARTGYNEQYF.

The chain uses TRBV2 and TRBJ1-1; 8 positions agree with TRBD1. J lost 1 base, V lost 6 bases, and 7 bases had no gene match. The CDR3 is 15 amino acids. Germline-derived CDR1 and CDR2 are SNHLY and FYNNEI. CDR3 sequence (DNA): TGTGCCAGCAGACTTGGACAGGGAGCGAACACTGAAGCTTTCTTT. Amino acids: CASRLGQGANTEAFF.

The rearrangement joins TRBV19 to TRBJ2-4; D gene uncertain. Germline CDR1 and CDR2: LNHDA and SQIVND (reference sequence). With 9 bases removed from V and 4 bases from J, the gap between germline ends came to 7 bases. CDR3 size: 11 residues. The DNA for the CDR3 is TGTGCCAGGCCCAGTAAAAACATTCAGTACTTC. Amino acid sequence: CARPSKNIQYF. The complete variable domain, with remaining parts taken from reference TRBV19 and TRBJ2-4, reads DGGITQSPKYLFRKEGQNVTLSCEQNLNHDAMYWYRQDPGQGLRLIYYSQIVNDFQKGDIAEGYSVSREKKESFPLTVTSAQKNPTAFYLCARPSKNIQYFGAGTRLSVL.

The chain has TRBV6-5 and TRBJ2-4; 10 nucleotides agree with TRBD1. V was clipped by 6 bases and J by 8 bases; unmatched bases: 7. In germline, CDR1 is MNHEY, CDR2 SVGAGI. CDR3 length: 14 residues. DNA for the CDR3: TGTGCCAGCAGCTCCGGGACAGGGGCGGACATTCAGTACTTC. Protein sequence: CASSSGTGADIQYF.